Listed here are 19 T cell receptor beta chains from one sample, sequenced in a study of blood T cell repertoires in COVID-19. Measured with immunoSEQ multiplex PCR; TCRdb has only the in-frame clones, and not every one. Of almost 400,000 clones listed, around 87% are singletons. Specimen: peripheral blood. These receptors all stem from an older woman with COVID-19, enrolled during active disease.

The table lists this clone with a few counts. The chain joins TRBV6-5 to TRBJ1-5; D unresolved. V was clipped by 0 bases and J by 5 bases, with 8 bases between them. Looked up from germline, CDR1 is MNHEY and CDR2 is SVGAGI. This CDR3 region has 14 residues. In DNA, the CDR3 is TGTGCCAGCAGTTACTCGAACAGACATCAGCCCCAGCATTTT. Protein sequence: CASSYSNRHQPQHF.

V gene TRBV4-2 combines with J gene TRBJ2-3, with TRBD2 identical over 9 bases. Per germline, CDR1 LGHNA and CDR2 YNFKEQ. V was clipped by 4 bases and J by 5 bases; unmatched bases: 16. The CDR3 has 18 residues. The CDR3 spells CASSPRPGTSTIGDTQYF. CDR3 in DNA: TGTGCCAGCAGCCCACGTCCCGGGACTAGCACGATTGGAGATACGCAGTATTTT.

The CDR3, as DNA: TGTGCCAGCAGCCAAGACTTAGACAGACCCAAGTGGTCTGGGGCCAACGTCCTGACTTTC. Its translation: CASSQDLDRPKWSGANVLTF. The chain has TRBV4-2 and TRBJ2-6, with D possibly TRBD1 on 5 matching bases. The germline V gene has CDR1 LGHNA and CDR2 YNFKEQ. V gave up 0 bases and J gave up 1 base, with 19 bases separating them. The CDR3 covers 20 residues.

V is TRBV14 and J is TRBJ1-1, with D perhaps TRBD1 (5 bases). This CDR3 region has 13 residues. Germline V gene sequence: CDR1 SGHDN, CDR2 FVKESK. The V and J ends lost 3 bases and 4 bases respectively, with 9 bases between them. The CDR3 region is CASSHSGGTEAFF. The CDR3 DNA is TGTGCCAGCAGCCATAGCGGGGGCACTGAAGCTTTCTTT.

The rearrangement uses TRBV27 and TRBJ1-1, with 7 bases identical to TRBD1. The CDR3 covers 14 residues. The germline gives CDR1 MNHEY, CDR2 SMNVEV (reference sequence). J was trimmed by 4 bases and V by 5 bases; bases with no gene match: 7. CDR3 DNA sequence: TGTGCCAGCAGTCGACAGGGTTGGAGCACTGAAGCTTTCTTT. Its translation is CASSRQGWSTEAFF.

The chain combines TRBV4-2 with TRBJ2-5, with D unresolved. Germline CDR1 LGHNA, CDR2 YNFKEQ. V was cut by 0 bases and J by 5 bases, with 7 bases left in between. The length of the CDR3 is 13 residues. CDR3 amino acids: CASSQDFSETQYF. CDR3 bases: TGTGCCAGCAGCCAAGATTTTTCGGAGACCCAGTACTTC.

This clone was seen only a few times. The chain combines TRBV27 with TRBJ1-2; D gene unclear. Looked up from germline, CDR1 is MNHEY and CDR2 is SMNVEV (reference sequence). The CDR3 has 14 amino acids. V gave up 6 bases and J gave up 8 bases, with 19 bases separating them. This chain's CDR3 is CASSSRRQSEGYTF. The CDR3 DNA sequence: TGTGCCAGCAGCTCTCGGAGGCAGAGCGAAGGCTACACCTTC.

This rearrangement joins TRBV18 to TRBJ2-2; D possibly corresponds to TRBD1 (5 bases). This CDR3 has 15 amino acids. Germline-derived CDR1 and CDR2 are KGHSH and LQKENI. Trimming shortened V by 1 base and J by 4 bases, and 10 bases separated the two germline ends. The CDR3 sequence: CASSPLQGTTGELFF. CDR3 nucleotide sequence: TGTGCCAGCTCACCACTCCAGGGAACCACCGGGGAGCTGTTTTTT.

The chain couples TRBV6-5 to TRBJ2-1; D might be TRBD2 (5 bases). This CDR3 has 15 amino acids. Germline V lookup: CDR1 MNHEY, CDR2 SVGAGI. The V end was cut by 6 bases, the J end by 0 bases, with 12 bases between. CDR3 in amino acids: CASRRTSSSYNEQFF. The CDR3 bases are TGTGCCAGCAGACGGACTTCGAGCTCCTACAATGAGCAGTTCTTC.

V and J are TRBV12-5 and TRBJ2-3, with TRBD2 identical over 11 bases. CDR1 and CDR2 (germline): LGHNT, FRNRAP. This CDR3 has 13 amino acids. With V trimmed by 6 bases and J by 7 bases, 3 bases remained unmatched. Here the CDR3 DNA reads TGTGCTAGTGGGGCTAGCGGGGGGTATACGCAGTATTTT. It yields the protein CASGASGGYTQYF.

The chain employs TRBV11-1 and TRBJ2-3, with D possibly TRBD2 on 6 matching bases. Trimming removed 4 bases from V and 9 bases from J, with 11 bases in between. The CDR3 has 12 residues. Germline V CDR1 and CDR2: SGHAT, FQDESV (reference sequence). The chain's CDR3 is CASSSTSETQYF. CDR3 bases: TGTGCCAGCAGCTCGACTAGTGAAACGCAGTATTTT.

V usage is TRBV7-2 and J usage is TRBJ1-4, with 10 bases fitting TRBD1. The CDR3 sequence is 15 residues long. J lost 3 bases, V lost 6 bases, and 4 bases had no gene match. The germline gives CDR1 SGHTA, CDR2 FQGNSA. The CDR3, as DNA: TGTGCCAGCAGGGACAGGGGGTCATCTAATGAAAAACTGTTTTTT. Encoded protein: CASRDRGSSNEKLFF. Full variable domain (rest looked up from reference TRBV7-2 and TRBJ1-4): GAGVSQSPSNKVTEKGKDVELRCDPISGHTALYWYRQSLGQGLEFLIYFQGNSAPDKSGLPSDRFSAERTGGSVSTLTIQRTQQEDSAVYLCASRDRGSSNEKLFFGSGTQLSVL.

In this sample, this clone turned up a few times. The gene calls are TRBV10-1 and TRBJ2-2; D is possibly TRBD1 (5 bases). Germline CDR1 and CDR2: WNHNN and SYGVQD (reference sequence). The CDR3 sequence is 13 residues long. The V gene lost 4 bases and the J gene lost 3 bases, with 6 bases spanning the gap. This chain's CDR3 is CASSGQYTGELFF. CDR3 nucleotide sequence: TGCGCCAGCAGTGGACAGTACACCGGGGAGCTGTTTTTT.

The rearrangement links TRBV19 to TRBJ1-4; TRBD1 matches 8 bases. J was trimmed by 3 bases and V by 5 bases; bases with no gene match: 5. The CDR3 has 15 residues. Germline loops: CDR1 LNHDA, CDR2 SQIVND (reference sequence). The CDR3 DNA is TGTGCCAGTAGTGCCCAGGGGGCCGCTAATGAAAAACTGTTTTTT. Encoded protein: CASSAQGAANEKLFF.

The chain's CDR3 is CASSDRGNQPQHF. The CDR3, as DNA: TGTGCCAGTAGTGACAGGGGAAATCAGCCCCAGCATTTT. This chain uses TRBV19 with TRBJ1-5; 8 nucleotides agree with TRBD1. CDR1 and CDR2 (germline): LNHDA, SQIVND (reference sequence). The V gene end was trimmed by 5 bases and the J gene end by 4 bases; junction bases not matched to a gene: 1. This CDR3 is built from 13 residues.

V is TRBV25-1 and J is TRBJ1-2; 11 bases match TRBD1. In germline, CDR1 is MGHDK, CDR2 SYGVNS. V shed 3 bases, J shed 4 bases, and the junction held 4 bases outside the gene matches. The CDR3 loop spans 15 amino acids. CDR3: CASSEPGQGVYGYTF. The CDR3 DNA sequence: TGTGCCAGCAGTGAGCCGGGACAGGGGGTCTATGGCTACACCTTC.

CDR3 region: CASSLAAGRRETQYF. The CDR3 nucleotides read TGTGCCAGCAGCTTAGCGGCAGGCCGACGGGAGACCCAGTACTTC. J is TRBJ2-5 and V is TRBV7-2, with D unclear. The CDR3 sequence is 15 residues long. CDR1 is SGHTA and CDR2 is FQGNSA in the germline V gene. V shed 0 bases and J shed 5 bases, with 13 bases lying between them.

This chain connects TRBV7-2 to TRBJ2-3; 9 positions agree with TRBD2. The germline V gene has CDR1 SGHTA and CDR2 FQGNSA. The CDR3 consists of 15 residues. V shed 7 bases and J 0 bases; nucleotides not matched to a gene: 5. The CDR3 reads CASTVAGVSTDTQYF. The CDR3 DNA follows: TGTGCCAGCACGGTAGCGGGGGTTAGCACAGATACGCAGTATTTT.

The chain carries TRBV28 and TRBJ1-3; 9 bases align to TRBD1. The CDR3 totals 20 residues. Germline CDR1 MDHEN, CDR2 SYDVKM. Trimming removed 3 bases from V and 0 bases from J; junction bases left unmatched: 15. The CDR3 protein is CASSFLQGRRQGDSGNTIYF. As DNA, the CDR3 is TGTGCCAGCAGTTTCTTACAAGGTCGGCGACAGGGGGACTCTGGAAACACCATATATTTT.